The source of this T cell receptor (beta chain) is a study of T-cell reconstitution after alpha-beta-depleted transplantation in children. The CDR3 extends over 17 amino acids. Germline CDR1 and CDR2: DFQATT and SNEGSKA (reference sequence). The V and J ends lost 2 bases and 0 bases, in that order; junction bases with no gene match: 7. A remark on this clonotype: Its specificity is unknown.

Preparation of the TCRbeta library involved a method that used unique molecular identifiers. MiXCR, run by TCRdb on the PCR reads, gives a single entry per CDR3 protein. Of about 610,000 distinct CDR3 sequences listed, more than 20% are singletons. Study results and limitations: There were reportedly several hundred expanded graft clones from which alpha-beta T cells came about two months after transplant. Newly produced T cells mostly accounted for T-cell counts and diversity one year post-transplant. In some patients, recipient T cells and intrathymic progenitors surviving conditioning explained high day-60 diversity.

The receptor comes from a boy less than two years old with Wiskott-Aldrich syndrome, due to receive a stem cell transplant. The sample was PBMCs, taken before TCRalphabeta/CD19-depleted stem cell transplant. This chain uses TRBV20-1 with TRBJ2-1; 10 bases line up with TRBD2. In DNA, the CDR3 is TGCAGTGCTAGACCTTATCGACTAGCGGGCTCCTACAATGAGCAGTTCTTC. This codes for CSARPYRLAGSYNEQFF.